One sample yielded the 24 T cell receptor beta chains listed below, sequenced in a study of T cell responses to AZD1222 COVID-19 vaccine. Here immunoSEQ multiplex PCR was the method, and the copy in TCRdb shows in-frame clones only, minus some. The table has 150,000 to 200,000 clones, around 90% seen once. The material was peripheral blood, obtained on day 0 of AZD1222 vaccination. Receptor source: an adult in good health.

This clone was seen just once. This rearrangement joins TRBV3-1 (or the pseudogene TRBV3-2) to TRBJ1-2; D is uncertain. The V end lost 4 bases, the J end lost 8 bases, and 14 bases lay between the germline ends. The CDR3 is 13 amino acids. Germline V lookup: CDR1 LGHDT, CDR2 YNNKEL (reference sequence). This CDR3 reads CASSPSAGKGYTF. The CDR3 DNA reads TGTGCCAGCAGCCCATCAGCGGGGAAGGGCTACACCTTC.

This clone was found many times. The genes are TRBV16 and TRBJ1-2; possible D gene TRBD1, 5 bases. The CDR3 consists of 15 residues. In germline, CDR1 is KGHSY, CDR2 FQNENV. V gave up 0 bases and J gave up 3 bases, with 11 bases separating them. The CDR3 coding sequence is TGTGCCAGCAGCCAATCGCCAGGGTCTGACTATGGCTACACCTTC. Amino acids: CASSQSPGSDYGYTF.

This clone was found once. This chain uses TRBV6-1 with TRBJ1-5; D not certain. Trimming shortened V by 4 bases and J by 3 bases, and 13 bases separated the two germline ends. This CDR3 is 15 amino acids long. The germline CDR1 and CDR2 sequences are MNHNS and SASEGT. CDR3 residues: CASSGASGNNQPQHF. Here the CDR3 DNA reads TGTGCCAGCAGTGGAGCTTCGGGGAACAATCAGCCCCAGCATTTT.

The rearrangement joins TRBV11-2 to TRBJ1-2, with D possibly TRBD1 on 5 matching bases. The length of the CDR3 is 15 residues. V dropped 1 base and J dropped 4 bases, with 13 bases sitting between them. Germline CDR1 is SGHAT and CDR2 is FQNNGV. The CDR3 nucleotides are TGTGCCAGCAGCTTAGGTGACCAAGGGACCTATGGCTACACCTTC. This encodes CASSLGDQGTYGYTF.

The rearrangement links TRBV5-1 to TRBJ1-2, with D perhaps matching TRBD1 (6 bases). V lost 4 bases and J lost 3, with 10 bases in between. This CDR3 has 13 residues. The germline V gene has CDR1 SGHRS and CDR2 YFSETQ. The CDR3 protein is CASSQDSYYGYTF. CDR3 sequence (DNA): TGCGCCAGCAGCCAGGACAGCTACTATGGCTACACCTTC.

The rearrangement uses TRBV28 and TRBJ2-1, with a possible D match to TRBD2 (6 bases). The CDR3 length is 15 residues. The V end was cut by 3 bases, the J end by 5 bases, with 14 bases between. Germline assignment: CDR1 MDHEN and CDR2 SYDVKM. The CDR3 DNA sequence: TGTGCCAGCAGTTTTTCCGGGACTTCTCACAATGAGCAGTTCTTC. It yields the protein CASSFSGTSHNEQFF. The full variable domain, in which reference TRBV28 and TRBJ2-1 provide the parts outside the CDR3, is DVKVTQSSRYLVKRTGEKVFLECVQDMDHENMFWYRQDPGLGLRLIYFSYDVKMKEKGDIPEGYSVSREKKERFSLILESASTNQTSMYLCASSFSGTSHNEQFFGPGTRLTVL.

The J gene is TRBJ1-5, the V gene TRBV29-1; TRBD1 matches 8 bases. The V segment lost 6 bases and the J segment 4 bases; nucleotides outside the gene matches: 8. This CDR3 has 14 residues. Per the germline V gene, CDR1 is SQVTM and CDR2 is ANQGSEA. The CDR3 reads CSVGAGQENQPQHF. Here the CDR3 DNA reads TGCAGCGTCGGGGCGGGACAGGAAAATCAGCCCCAGCATTTT.

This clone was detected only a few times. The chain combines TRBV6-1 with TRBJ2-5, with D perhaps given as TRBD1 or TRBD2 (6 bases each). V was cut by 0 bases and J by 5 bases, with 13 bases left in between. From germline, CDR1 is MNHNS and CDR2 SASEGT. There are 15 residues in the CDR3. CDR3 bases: TGTGCCAGCAGTGAAGCGCCGGGGGCAGGCGAGACCCAGTACTTC. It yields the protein CASSEAPGAGETQYF.

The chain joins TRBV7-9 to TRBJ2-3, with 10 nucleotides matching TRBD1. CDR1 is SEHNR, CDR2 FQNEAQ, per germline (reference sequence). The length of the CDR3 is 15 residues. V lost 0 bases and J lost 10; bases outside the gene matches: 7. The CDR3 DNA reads TGTGCCAGCAGCTTAGCGGGACAGGGGTCCCCCGCGCAGTATTTT. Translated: CASSLAGQGSPAQYF.

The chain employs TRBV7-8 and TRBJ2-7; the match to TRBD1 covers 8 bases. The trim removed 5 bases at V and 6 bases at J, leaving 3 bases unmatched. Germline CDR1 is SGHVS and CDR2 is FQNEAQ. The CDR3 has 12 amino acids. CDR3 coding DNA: TGTGCCAGCAGCGGGACAGGTTTCGAGCAGTACTTC. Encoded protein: CASSGTGFEQYF.

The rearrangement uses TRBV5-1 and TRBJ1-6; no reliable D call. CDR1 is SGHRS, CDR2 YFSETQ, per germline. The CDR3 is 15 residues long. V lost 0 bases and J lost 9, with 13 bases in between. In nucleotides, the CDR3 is TGCGCCAGCAGCTTGGGAACAGAGGTCTCTTCACCCCTCCACTTT. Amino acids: CASSLGTEVSSPLHF.

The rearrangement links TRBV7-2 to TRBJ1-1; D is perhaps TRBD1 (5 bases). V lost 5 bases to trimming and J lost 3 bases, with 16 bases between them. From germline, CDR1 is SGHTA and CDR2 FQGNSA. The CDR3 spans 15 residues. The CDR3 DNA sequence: TGTGCCAGCAGCCCAAGGGCGGGGGGGGACACTGAAGCTTTCTTT. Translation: CASSPRAGGDTEAFF.

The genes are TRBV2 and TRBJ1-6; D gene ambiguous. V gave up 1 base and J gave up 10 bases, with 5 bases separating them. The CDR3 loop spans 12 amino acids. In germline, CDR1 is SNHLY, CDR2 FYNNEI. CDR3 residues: CASSEEGSPLHF. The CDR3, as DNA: TGTGCCAGCAGTGAAGAGGGATCACCCCTCCACTTT. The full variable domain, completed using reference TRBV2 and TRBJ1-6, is EPEVTQTPSHQVTQMGQEVILRCVPISNHLYFYWYRQILGQKVEFLVSFYNNEISEKSEIFDDQFSVERPDGSNFTLKIRSTKLEDSAMYFCASSEEGSPLHFGNGTRLTVT.

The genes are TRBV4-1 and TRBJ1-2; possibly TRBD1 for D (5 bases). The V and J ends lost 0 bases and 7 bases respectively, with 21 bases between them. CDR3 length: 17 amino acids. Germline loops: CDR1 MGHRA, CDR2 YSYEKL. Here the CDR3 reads CASSQDLHFRGAGGYTF. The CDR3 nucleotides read TGCGCCAGCAGCCAAGATCTGCATTTCCGGGGCGCGGGTGGCTACACCTTC.

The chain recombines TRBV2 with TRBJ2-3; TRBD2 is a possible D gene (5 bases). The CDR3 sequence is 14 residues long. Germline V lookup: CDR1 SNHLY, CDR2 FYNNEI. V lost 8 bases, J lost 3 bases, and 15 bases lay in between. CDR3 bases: TGTGCCAGCCAGGCGGGCCTGGGAACAGATACGCAGTATTTT. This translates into CASQAGLGTDTQYF.

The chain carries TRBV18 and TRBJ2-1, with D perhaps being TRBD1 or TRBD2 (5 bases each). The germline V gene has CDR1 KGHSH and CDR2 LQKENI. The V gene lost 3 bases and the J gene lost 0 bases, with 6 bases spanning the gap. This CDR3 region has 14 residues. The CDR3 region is CASSPGVSYNEQFF. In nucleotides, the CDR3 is TGTGCCAGCTCACCGGGGGTCTCCTACAATGAGCAGTTCTTC.

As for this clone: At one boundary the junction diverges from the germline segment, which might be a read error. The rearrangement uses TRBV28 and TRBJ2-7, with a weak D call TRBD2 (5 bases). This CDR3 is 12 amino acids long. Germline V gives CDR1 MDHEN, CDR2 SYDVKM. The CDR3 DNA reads TGTGCCAGCAGTTTATACGGGATGCCCCCAACCTTC. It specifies CASSLYGMPPTF.

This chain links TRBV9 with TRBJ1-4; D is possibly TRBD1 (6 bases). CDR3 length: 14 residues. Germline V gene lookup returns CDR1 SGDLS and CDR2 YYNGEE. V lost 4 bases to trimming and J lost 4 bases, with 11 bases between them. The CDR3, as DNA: TGTGCCAGCAGCACAGGGTTCGGTAATGAAAAACTGTTTTTT. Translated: CASSTGFGNEKLFF. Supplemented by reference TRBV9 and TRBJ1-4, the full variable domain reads DSGVTQTPKHLITATGQRVTLRCSPRSGDLSVYWYQQSLDQGLQFLIQYYNGEERAKGNILERFSAQQFPDLHSELNLSSLELGDSALYFCASSTGFGNEKLFFGSGTQLSVL.

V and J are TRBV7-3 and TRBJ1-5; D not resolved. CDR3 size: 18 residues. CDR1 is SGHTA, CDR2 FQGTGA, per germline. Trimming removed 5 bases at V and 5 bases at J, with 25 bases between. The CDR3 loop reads CASSPRASLSVCYQPQHF. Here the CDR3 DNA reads TGTGCCAGCAGCCCCCGGGCCTCGCTTTCTGTTTGTTATCAGCCCCAGCATTTT.

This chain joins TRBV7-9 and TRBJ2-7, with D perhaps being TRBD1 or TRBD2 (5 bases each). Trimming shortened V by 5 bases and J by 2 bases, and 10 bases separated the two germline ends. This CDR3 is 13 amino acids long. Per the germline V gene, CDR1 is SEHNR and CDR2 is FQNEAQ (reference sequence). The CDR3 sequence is CASSPKGPYEQYF. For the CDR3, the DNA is TGTGCCAGCAGCCCTAAGGGACCCTACGAGCAGTACTTC.

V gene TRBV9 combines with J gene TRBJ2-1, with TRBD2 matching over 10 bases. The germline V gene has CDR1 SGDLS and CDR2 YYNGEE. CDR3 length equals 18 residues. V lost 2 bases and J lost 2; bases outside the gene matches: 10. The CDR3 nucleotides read TGTGCCAGCAGCGTGAGGGTAGCGGGAGGATCTACCTACAATGAGCAGTTCTTC. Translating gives CASSVRVAGGSTYNEQFF.

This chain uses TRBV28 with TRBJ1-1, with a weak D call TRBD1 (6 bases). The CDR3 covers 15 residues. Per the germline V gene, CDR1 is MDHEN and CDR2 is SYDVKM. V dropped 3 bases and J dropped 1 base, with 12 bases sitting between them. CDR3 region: CASSFLTGQNTEAFF. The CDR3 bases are TGTGCCAGCAGTTTCTTGACAGGTCAGAACACTGAAGCTTTCTTT.

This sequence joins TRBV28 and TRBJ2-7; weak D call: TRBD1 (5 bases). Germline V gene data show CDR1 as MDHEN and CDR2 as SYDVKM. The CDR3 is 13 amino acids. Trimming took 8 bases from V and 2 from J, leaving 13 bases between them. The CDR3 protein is CASGRTFTYEQYV. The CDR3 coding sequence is TGTGCCAGCGGTAGGACATTCACCTACGAGCAGTACGTC.

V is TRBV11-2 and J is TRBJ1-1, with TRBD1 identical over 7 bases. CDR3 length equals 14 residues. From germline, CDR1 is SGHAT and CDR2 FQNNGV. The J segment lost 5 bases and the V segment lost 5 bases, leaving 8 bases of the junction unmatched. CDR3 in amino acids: CASSDRVGGTEAFF. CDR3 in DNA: TGTGCCAGCAGCGACAGGGTAGGGGGGACTGAAGCTTTCTTT.